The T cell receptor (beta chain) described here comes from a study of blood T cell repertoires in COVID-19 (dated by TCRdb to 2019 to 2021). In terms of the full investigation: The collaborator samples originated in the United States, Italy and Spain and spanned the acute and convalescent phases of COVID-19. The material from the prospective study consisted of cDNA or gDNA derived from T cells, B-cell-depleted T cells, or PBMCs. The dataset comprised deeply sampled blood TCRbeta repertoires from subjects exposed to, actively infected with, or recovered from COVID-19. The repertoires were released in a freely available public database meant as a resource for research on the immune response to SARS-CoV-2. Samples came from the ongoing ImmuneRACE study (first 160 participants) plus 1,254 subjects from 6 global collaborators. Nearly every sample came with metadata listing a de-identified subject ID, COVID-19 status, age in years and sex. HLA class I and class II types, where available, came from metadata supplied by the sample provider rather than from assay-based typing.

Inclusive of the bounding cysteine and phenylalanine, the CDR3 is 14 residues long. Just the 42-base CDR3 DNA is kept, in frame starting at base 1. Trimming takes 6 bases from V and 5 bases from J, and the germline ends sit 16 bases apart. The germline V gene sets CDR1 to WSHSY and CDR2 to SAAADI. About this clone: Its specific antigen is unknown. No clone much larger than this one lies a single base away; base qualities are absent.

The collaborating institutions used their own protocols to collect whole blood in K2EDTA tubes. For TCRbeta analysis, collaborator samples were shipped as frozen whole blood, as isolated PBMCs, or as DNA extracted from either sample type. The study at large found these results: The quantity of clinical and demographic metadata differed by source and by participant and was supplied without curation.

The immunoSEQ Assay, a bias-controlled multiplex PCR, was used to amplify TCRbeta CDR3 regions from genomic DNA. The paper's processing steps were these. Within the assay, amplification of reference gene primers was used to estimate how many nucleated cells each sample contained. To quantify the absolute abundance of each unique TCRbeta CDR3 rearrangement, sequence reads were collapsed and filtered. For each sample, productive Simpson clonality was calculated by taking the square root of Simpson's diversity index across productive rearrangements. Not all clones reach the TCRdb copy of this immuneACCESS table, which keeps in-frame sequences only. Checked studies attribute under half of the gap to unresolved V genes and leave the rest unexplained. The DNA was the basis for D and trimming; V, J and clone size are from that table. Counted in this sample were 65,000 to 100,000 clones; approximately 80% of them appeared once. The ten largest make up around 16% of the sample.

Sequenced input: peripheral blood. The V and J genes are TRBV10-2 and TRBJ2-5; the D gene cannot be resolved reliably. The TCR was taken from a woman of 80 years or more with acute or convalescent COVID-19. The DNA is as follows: TGCGCCAGCAGCCTCAGGCTTTACGCGGAGACCCAGTACTTC. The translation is CASSLRLYAETQYF.